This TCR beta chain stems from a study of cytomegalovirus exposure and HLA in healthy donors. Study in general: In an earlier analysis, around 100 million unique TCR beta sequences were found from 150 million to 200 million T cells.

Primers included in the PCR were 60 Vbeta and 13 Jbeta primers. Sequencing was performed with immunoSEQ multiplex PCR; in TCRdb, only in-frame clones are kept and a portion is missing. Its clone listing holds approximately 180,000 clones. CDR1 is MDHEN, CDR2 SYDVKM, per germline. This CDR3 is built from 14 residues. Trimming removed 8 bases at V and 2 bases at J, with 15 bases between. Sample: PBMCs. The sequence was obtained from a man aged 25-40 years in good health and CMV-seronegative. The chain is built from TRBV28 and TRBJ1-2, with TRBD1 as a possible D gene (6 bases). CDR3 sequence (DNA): TGTGCCAGCCGCGCTAGGGGGTCGAACTATGGCTACACCTTC. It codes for CASRARGSNYGYTF.